This TCR beta chain stems from a study of blood T cells in healthy people across ages. It was with a sample-barcoded 5' primer and a J-beta primer mix that a second PCR of roughly 6 to 12 cycles was run. TCRdb itself ran the 5' RACE reads through MiXCR, one entry per CDR3 protein. The sample carries about a million distinct CDR3 sequences, 40% to 60% recorded once. The specimen sequenced was blood. This sequence originates from a man in his thirties or forties in good health.

The CDR3: CSATISGVPNNEQFF. CDR3 DNA sequence: TGCAGTGCTACCATTAGCGGGGTTCCTAACAATGAGCAGTTCTTC. V and J are TRBV20-1 and TRBJ2-1; 8 positions agree with TRBD2. The CDR3 runs 15 residues. Germline CDR1 and CDR2: DFQATT and SNEGSKA (reference sequence). Losses at the gene ends were 4 bases for V and 5 bases for J; bases not matched to a gene: 10.